This T cell receptor beta chain was documented in a study of blood T cells in healthy people across ages. The CDR3 is 15 residues long. Trimming shortened V by 3 bases and J by 0 bases, and 8 bases separated the two germline ends. The germline gives CDR1 MGHDK, CDR2 SYGVNS. This clonotype was seen more than once but under ten times. What it recognizes is unknown. Sample-barcoded 5' priming and a J-beta primer mix drove a second PCR of roughly 7 to 11 cycles. Every cDNA molecule bore a tag from a template-switch adaptor containing 12 random nucleotides. TCRdb re-analysed the 5' RACE reads in MiXCR, keeping a single row per CDR3 protein. Altogether 700,000 to 950,000 distinct CDR3 sequences are present, roughly 45% being singletons, with the ten largest covering roughly 20%. Study-wide results and limits: The lack of PBMC sorting stopped any conclusive naive versus antigen-experienced comparison. A strong correlation between TCR beta diversity and naive T cell percentage was seen.

The source material was blood. The sequence derives from a woman aged 55-69 years in good health. This rearrangement joins TRBV25-1 to TRBJ1-4; no clear D gene. Here the CDR3 reads CASSDSGATNEKLFF. The CDR3 nucleotides are TGTGCCAGCAGTGACTCTGGAGCAACTAATGAAAAACTGTTTTTT. The full variable domain, with the rest looked up from reference TRBV25-1 and TRBJ1-4, is EADIYQTPRYLVIGTGKKITLECSQTMGHDKMYWYQQDPGMELHLIHYSYGVNSTEKGDLSSESTVSRIRTEHFPLTLESARPSHTSQYLCASSDSGATNEKLFFGSGTQLSVL.